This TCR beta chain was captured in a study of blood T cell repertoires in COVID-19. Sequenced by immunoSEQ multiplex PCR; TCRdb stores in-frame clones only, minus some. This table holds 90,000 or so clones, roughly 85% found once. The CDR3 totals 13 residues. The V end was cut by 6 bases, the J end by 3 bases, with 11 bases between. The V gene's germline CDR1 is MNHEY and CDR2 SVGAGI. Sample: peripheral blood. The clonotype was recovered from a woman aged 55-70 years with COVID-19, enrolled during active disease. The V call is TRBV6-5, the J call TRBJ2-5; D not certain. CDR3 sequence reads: CASSSGNEETQYF. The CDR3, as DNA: TGTGCCAGCAGCTCGGGTAATGAAGAGACCCAGTACTTC.